The 20 T cell receptor beta chains below all came from one sample that was sequenced in a study of blood T cell repertoires in COVID-19. Sequencing was performed with immunoSEQ multiplex PCR; in TCRdb, only in-frame clones are kept and a portion is missing. The repertoire holds nearly 300,000 clones, with about 88% as singletons. The specimen was peripheral blood. Source of these receptors: a human donor with COVID-19, enrolled during active disease. The donor label of this sample is uncertain.

The V and J genes are TRBV15 and TRBJ2-7; TRBD1 aligns across 7 bases. The CDR3 is 16 residues long. Germline V CDR1 and CDR2: LNHNV, YYDKDF (reference sequence). Trimming cost V 5 bases and J 2 bases; bases outside gene matches: 12. This chain's CDR3 is CATSFTGASPTYEQYF. The CDR3 bases are TGTGCCACCAGCTTTACAGGGGCATCGCCAACCTACGAGCAGTACTTC. Full variable domain (remainder filled in from reference TRBV15 and TRBJ2-7): DAMVIQNPRYQVTQFGKPVTLSCSQTLNHNVMYWYQQKSSQAPKLLFHYYDKDFNNEADTPDNFQSRRPNTSFCFLDIRSPGLGDTAMYLCATSFTGASPTYEQYFGPGTRLTVT.

J is TRBJ2-2 and V is TRBV10-3, with D hard to call. This CDR3 is 15 amino acids long. The germline gives CDR1 ENHRY, CDR2 SYGVKD. Trimming stripped 5 bases from V and 5 bases from J, with 15 bases between. CDR3 sequence (DNA): TGTGCCATCAGTCCAGACTCCTTGCGGACCGGGGAGCTGTTTTTT. Protein product: CAISPDSLRTGELFF.

This chain joins TRBV4-1 and TRBJ2-4; 11 bases are a match to TRBD1. Germline values: CDR1 MGHRA, CDR2 YSYEKL. V lost 0 bases, J lost 4 bases, and 5 bases stayed unmatched. This CDR3 is 17 amino acids long. The DNA for the CDR3 is TGCGCCAGCAGCCAAGAGGACAGGGGGCTTTCGAAAAACATTCAGTACTTC. Protein sequence: CASSQEDRGLSKNIQYF.

The rearrangement uses TRBV28 and TRBJ1-2; 7 positions agree with TRBD1. The length of the CDR3 is 15 residues. The germline V gene has CDR1 MDHEN and CDR2 SYDVKM. Trimming took 6 bases from V and 8 from J; bases not matched to a gene: 15. CDR3 amino acids: CASRWTGGSAVGYTF. The CDR3 DNA reads as TGTGCCAGCAGGTGGACAGGCGGCTCCGCGGTAGGCTACACCTTC.

This chain uses TRBV3-1 (or the pseudogene TRBV3-2) with TRBJ2-5; 7 bases are a match to TRBD1. The CDR3 is 14 amino acids. The germline V gene encodes CDR1 LGHDT and CDR2 YNNKEL (reference sequence). V shed 6 bases and J 4 bases; nucleotides not matched to a gene: 8. CDR3 DNA sequence: TGTGCCAGCAGTAGTGGGACAGCTGGAGAGACCCAGTACTTC. Protein product: CASSSGTAGETQYF.

This clone was counted between two and nine times. This chain joins TRBV29-1 and TRBJ1-1, with D possibly matching TRBD1 (5 bases). The CDR3 has 13 residues. V lost 2 bases and J 10 bases, leaving 17 bases between the germline ends. From germline, CDR1 is SQVTM and CDR2 ANQGSEA. Here the CDR3 reads CSVEPLLGRGAFF. The CDR3 nucleotides read TGCAGCGTTGAACCTCTCCTTGGGAGGGGAGCTTTCTTT.

CDR3 sequence (DNA): TGTGCCAGCAGTACCCGCGGACTAGCGGGAGGCGAGCAGTTCTTC. Its translation is CASSTRGLAGGEQFF. The V call is TRBV27, the J call TRBJ2-1; 14 bases are a match to TRBD2. The CDR3 has 15 amino acids. CDR1 and CDR2 (germline): MNHEY, SMNVEV (reference sequence). The trim removed 5 bases at V and 10 bases at J, leaving 7 bases unmatched.

The chain uses TRBV10-3 and TRBJ2-2; 8 nucleotides align to TRBD2. CDR1 and CDR2 from the germline V gene are ENHRY and SYGVKD. The CDR3 is 18 amino acids. V was clipped by 8 bases and J by 5 bases; unmatched bases: 19. This chain's CDR3 is CAIPRGGAGTLNTGELFF. The CDR3 coding sequence is TGTGCCATCCCTCGGGGGGGTGCCGGGACTTTAAATACCGGGGAGCTGTTTTTT.

As regards this clone: The same CDR3 also results from other DNA sequences found in this sample. The chain recombines TRBV5-1 with TRBJ1-2; maybe TRBD1 (5 bases). The CDR3 loop spans 14 amino acids. CDR1 and CDR2 from the germline V gene are SGHRS and YFSETQ. With 0 bases removed from V and 2 bases from J, the gap between germline ends came to 8 bases. The DNA for the CDR3 is TGCGCCAGCAGCTTGGGACAGCCCAACTATGGCTACACCTTC. Amino acid sequence: CASSLGQPNYGYTF.

The rearrangement links TRBV7-2 to TRBJ2-3; 7 bases agree with TRBD1. Unmatched junction bases numbered 2, after V lost 0 bases and J lost 2 bases. Germline V gives CDR1 SGHTA, CDR2 FQGNSA. CDR3 length equals 15 residues. This CDR3 reads CASSLAGTDTDTQYF. CDR3 bases: TGTGCCAGCAGCTTAGCCGGGACAGACACAGATACGCAGTATTTT.

The chain is built from TRBV27 and TRBJ1-1; unclear D gene. CDR3 size: 15 residues. Trimming left V 6 bases short and J 3 bases short, with 17 bases between. CDR1 and CDR2 from the germline V gene are MNHEY and SMNVEV (reference sequence). The CDR3 protein is CASSQSPEIYTEAFF. DNA for the CDR3: TGTGCCAGCAGCCAATCGCCGGAGATATACACTGAAGCTTTCTTT.

Concerning this clone: The CDR3 carries no conserved terminal phenylalanine or tryptophan, so it likely arises from a read error. The DNA is left out, because the CDR3 cannot be placed on it with certainty; the CDR3 is given as TCRdb lists it. The V gene is TRBV6-1, the J gene TRBJ1-1; TRBD1, as called in the table, went unchecked against the DNA. The CDR3 spans 16 amino acids, including both terminal residues. Per germline, CDR1 MNHNS and CDR2 SASEGT. The CDR3 reads CASSEGIPGQTPLVVT.

The chain combines TRBV19 with TRBJ2-7, with 10 bases aligning to TRBD1. Trimming took 3 bases from V and 3 from J; bases not matched to a gene: 5. Germline CDR1 reads LNHDA; CDR2 reads SQIVND (reference sequence). CDR3 size: 15 residues. CDR3 sequence reads: CASSMGQGSYYEQYF. For the CDR3, the DNA is TGTGCCAGTAGTATGGGACAGGGGTCTTACTACGAGCAGTACTTC.

The CDR3 here is CASTLREDTEAFF. The CDR3 coding sequence is TGTGCCAGCACTCTCCGGGAGGACACTGAAGCTTTCTTT. The chain combines TRBV12-3 or TRBV12-4 with TRBJ1-1; D unclear. The ends were cut back, 7 bases at V and 3 bases at J, with 12 bases in the middle. This CDR3 comprises 13 residues.

The gene calls are TRBV3-1 (or the pseudogene TRBV3-2) and TRBJ2-1, with 11 nucleotides matching TRBD2. Germline loops: CDR1 LGHDT, CDR2 YNNKEL (reference sequence). Trimming removed 3 bases from V and 0 bases from J; junction bases left unmatched: 1. The CDR3 totals 16 residues. The CDR3 DNA reads as TGTGCCAGCAGCCAGGGACTAGCGGCCTCCTACAATGAGCAGTTCTTC. Protein product: CASSQGLAASYNEQFF.

The rearrangement uses TRBV9 and TRBJ2-7; 8 nucleotides align to TRBD2. The CDR3 loop spans 17 amino acids. From germline, CDR1 is SGDLS and CDR2 YYNGEE. V was pared by 3 bases and J by 3 bases, with 14 bases of the junction left unmatched. CDR3 sequence reads: CASSAHGGGSDVYEQYF. Here the CDR3 DNA reads TGTGCCAGCAGCGCCCACGGGGGGGGGAGTGATGTCTACGAGCAGTACTTC.

This clone was picked up a small number of times. The genes are TRBV19 and TRBJ2-3; TRBD2 matches at 8 bases. The V and J ends lost 6 bases and 2 bases, in that order; junction bases with no gene match: 7. Germline V gene data show CDR1 as LNHDA and CDR2 as SQIVND (reference sequence). The CDR3 has 15 residues. This CDR3 reads CASRKGGRLTDTQYF. DNA for the CDR3: TGTGCCAGTAGAAAGGGCGGGAGGCTCACAGATACGCAGTATTTT.

The chain combines TRBV10-3 with TRBJ2-7, with D unresolved. V shed 0 bases and J shed 0 bases, with 9 bases lying between them. This CDR3 region has 15 residues. Germline assignment: CDR1 ENHRY and CDR2 SYGVKD. The CDR3 nucleotides read TGTGCCATCAGTGAGTCTGTAACAGCCTCCTACGAGCAGTACTTC. It encodes CAISESVTASYEQYF.

The chain recombines TRBV5-4 with TRBJ1-3; D is perhaps TRBD1 (6 bases). From germline, CDR1 is SGHNT and CDR2 YYREEE (reference sequence). V gave up 6 bases and J gave up 1 base, with 14 bases separating them. The CDR3 length is 15 residues. The CDR3 protein is CASNQQGTSGNTIYF. CDR3 nucleotides: TGTGCCAGCAACCAACAGGGAACGTCTGGAAACACCATATATTTT.

V usage is TRBV28 and J usage is TRBJ2-6; D is possibly TRBD1 (6 bases). The CDR3 runs to 17 residues. CDR1 is MDHEN and CDR2 is SYDVKM in the germline V gene. V lost 4 bases and J 0 bases, leaving 13 bases between the germline ends. This CDR3 reads CASSSSGQTSGANVLTF. In nucleotides, the CDR3 is TGTGCCAGCAGTTCCTCGGGACAAACCTCTGGGGCCAACGTCCTGACTTTC.